The next 13 T cell receptor beta chains were all read from a single sample in a study of CD8 T cells in Susac syndrome. An input of roughly 0.5 to 1 ug of RNA was subjected to reverse transcription using random hexamers. TCRdb analysed the immunoSEQ multiplex PCR reads with MiXCR anew, one entry per CDR3 protein. Altogether about 180,000 distinct CDR3 sequences are present, roughly 95% being singletons, with the ten largest covering around 0.15%. Specimen: CD8+ T cells from PBMCs. Receptors originate from a human donor with multiple sclerosis.

V and J are TRBV3-1 and TRBJ1-2; 7 bases match TRBD1. After removal of 3 bases from V and 0 bases from J, the junction contained 4 bases not matched to a gene. The length of the CDR3 is 15 residues. CDR1 LGHDT and CDR2 YNNKEL come from the germline V gene (reference sequence). The CDR3 spells CASSHGTASNYGYTF. The CDR3, as DNA: TGTGCCAGCAGCCATGGGACAGCATCTAACTATGGCTACACCTTC.

V and J are TRBV2 and TRBJ2-7, with D tentatively TRBD2 (6 bases). The V and J ends lost 8 bases and 9 bases respectively, with 14 bases between them. The germline V gene encodes CDR1 SNHLY and CDR2 FYNNEI. CDR3 length equals 11 residues. CDR3 sequence (DNA): TGTGCCAGCGGGGGGAACGTCGGGCAGTACTTC. Translation gives CASGGNVGQYF.

The chain joins TRBV29-1 to TRBJ1-2; 8 nucleotides match TRBD1. V trimming: 3 bases; J trimming: 4 bases; junction bases outside the gene matches: 10. This CDR3 comprises 15 residues. CDR1 is SQVTM, CDR2 ANQGSEA, per germline. The CDR3 DNA is TGCAGCGTTGACCCCACCGGCGACAGGGGCTATGGCTACACCTTC. Residues: CSVDPTGDRGYGYTF.

The chain has TRBV29-1 and TRBJ1-2, with 8 bases fitting TRBD1. CDR3 length equals 12 residues. The V segment lost 6 bases and the J segment 6 bases; nucleotides outside the gene matches: 6. The V gene's germline CDR1 is SQVTM and CDR2 ANQGSEA. DNA of the CDR3: TGCAGCGTCCAGGGGGCTACGAATGGCTACACCTTC. This encodes CSVQGATNGYTF.

The V and J genes are TRBV19 and TRBJ2-5, with D unresolved. Germline CDR1 and CDR2: LNHDA and SQIVND (reference sequence). The ends were cut back, 3 bases at V and 3 bases at J, with 8 bases in the middle. The CDR3 has 13 amino acids. CDR3 loop: CASSMTGEETQYF. The DNA for the CDR3 is TGTGCCAGTAGTATGACCGGCGAAGAGACCCAGTACTTC.

The V gene is TRBV12-3 or TRBV12-4, the J gene TRBJ1-5; the match to TRBD1 covers 7 bases. This CDR3 is 14 amino acids long. J was trimmed by 2 bases and V by 6 bases; bases with no gene match: 4. The CDR3 coding sequence is TGTGCCAGCAGCCACAGGGGTGGCAATCAGCCCCAGCATTTT. Its translation is CASSHRGGNQPQHF.

This clonotype was counted a single time. In DNA form, the CDR3 reads TGTGCCAGCAGCTCGGGACAGGTCGTTGAAAAACTGTTTTTT. Its translation: CASSSGQVVEKLFF. The chain links TRBV13 to TRBJ1-4; 8 nucleotides match TRBD1. The V gene's germline CDR1 is PRHDT and CDR2 FYEKMQ (reference sequence). The CDR3 runs to 14 residues. Trimming at V came to 4 bases and at J to 7 bases, leaving 5 bases not matched to a gene.

The chain combines TRBV7-8 with TRBJ2-5; TRBD2 agrees at 14 bases. The CDR3 runs 17 residues. The germline CDR1 and CDR2 sequences are SGHVS and FQNEAQ. V trimming: 5 bases; J trimming: 0 bases; junction bases outside the gene matches: 5. The chain's CDR3 is CASSARTSGGYQETQYF. For the CDR3, the DNA is TGTGCCAGCAGCGCCCGGACTAGCGGGGGGTACCAAGAGACCCAGTACTTC. The entire variable domain, with the rest obtained from reference TRBV7-8 and TRBJ2-5, is as follows: GAGVSQSPRYKVAKRGQDVALRCDPISGHVSLFWYQQALGQGPEFLTYFQNEAQLDKSGLPSDRFFAERPEGSVSTLKIQRTQQEDSAVYLCASSARTSGGYQETQYFGPGTRLLVL.

The chain couples TRBV2 to TRBJ2-3; 8 positions match TRBD1. Per germline, CDR1 SNHLY and CDR2 FYNNEI. The CDR3 totals 14 residues. V lost 8 bases and J lost 4; bases outside the gene matches: 8. The CDR3 loop is CASPGQGIPDTQYF. CDR3 nucleotide sequence: TGTGCCAGCCCTGGACAGGGAATCCCAGATACGCAGTATTTT.

The chain joins TRBV28 to TRBJ2-1; no clear D gene. V lost 3 bases to trimming and J lost 9 bases, with 12 bases between them. The CDR3 runs to 13 residues. Per germline, CDR1 MDHEN and CDR2 SYDVKM. The CDR3 DNA follows: TGTGCCAGCAGTTTTGTAACGTCGGGTGAGCAGTTCTTC. Translating it yields CASSFVTSGEQFF.

The chain couples TRBV3-1 to TRBJ2-5, with 7 positions matching TRBD2. CDR3 size: 14 residues. The germline gives CDR1 LGHDT, CDR2 YNNKEL (reference sequence). Trimming at V came to 4 bases and at J to 3 bases, leaving 5 bases not matched to a gene. CDR3 sequence: CASSPMLAEETQYF. The CDR3 DNA reads TGTGCCAGCAGCCCGATGCTAGCGGAAGAGACCCAGTACTTC.

This clonotype was observed a handful of times. This rearrangement joins TRBV7-9 to TRBJ2-3; D is uncertain. The germline CDR1 and CDR2 sequences are SEHNR and FQNEAQ (reference sequence). CDR3 length: 12 residues. Trimming pared 6 bases from V and 0 bases from J, leaving 4 bases between. This chain's CDR3 is CASRGSTDTQYF. The CDR3 DNA reads TGTGCCAGCAGGGGTAGCACAGATACGCAGTATTTT. Full variable domain (outside the CDR3, taken from reference TRBV7-9 and TRBJ2-3): DTGVSQNPRHKITKRGQNVTFRCDPISEHNRLYWYRQTLGQGPEFLTYFQNEAQLEKSRLLSDRFSAERPKGSFSTLEIQRTEQGDSAMYLCASRGSTDTQYFGPGTRLTVL.

The chain combines TRBV12-3 or TRBV12-4 with TRBJ2-1; perhaps D is TRBD1 or TRBD2 (6 bases each). The ends were cut back, 6 bases at V and 14 bases at J, with 20 bases in the middle. The CDR3 extends over 13 amino acids. CDR3 sequence reads: CASSPYPSGDKFF. DNA of the CDR3: TGTGCCAGCAGCCCCTACCCGTCGGGGGACAAGTTCTTC.